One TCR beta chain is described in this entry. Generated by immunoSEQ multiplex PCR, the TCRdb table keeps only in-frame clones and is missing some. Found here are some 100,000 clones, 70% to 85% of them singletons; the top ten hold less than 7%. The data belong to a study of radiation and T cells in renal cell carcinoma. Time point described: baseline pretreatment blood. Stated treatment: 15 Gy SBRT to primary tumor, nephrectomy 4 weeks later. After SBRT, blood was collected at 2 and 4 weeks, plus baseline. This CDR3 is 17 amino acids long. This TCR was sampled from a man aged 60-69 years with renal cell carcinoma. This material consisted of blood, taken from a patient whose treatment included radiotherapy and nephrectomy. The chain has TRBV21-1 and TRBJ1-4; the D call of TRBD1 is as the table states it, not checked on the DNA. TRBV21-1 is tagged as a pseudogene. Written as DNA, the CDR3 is TGTGCCAGCAGCCCACAGGCCGCCGGGACAGGGTATGAAAAACTGTTTTTT. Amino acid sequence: CASSPQAAGTGYEKLFF.